The 23 T cell receptor beta chains listed next were all sequenced from one sample in a study of shared clonotypes between healthy human individuals. The assay was immunoSEQ multiplex PCR, and TCRdb's table has in-frame clones only and misses some. This repertoire shows some 530,000 clones, approximately 84% found once; its top ten account for 10% to 15%. The sample was PBMCs. The receptors come from a woman aged 40 to 50 in good health. Some clones in this sample may be carry-over from other donors' samples.

The chain carries TRBV19 and TRBJ2-7; D might be TRBD1 (5 bases). This CDR3 is 16 amino acids long. With 3 bases removed from V and 7 bases from J, the gap between germline ends came to 22 bases. The germline CDR1 and CDR2 sequences are LNHDA and SQIVND (reference sequence). The CDR3 region has the DNA TGTGCCAGTAGTATGACGTCCGGACAAGGGGTGAGAGAGCAGTACTTC. Translation gives CASSMTSGQGVREQYF.

Details on this clone: The likely explanation is a read error, given a far larger clone one base away. This chain connects TRBV6-5 to TRBJ1-5; D is uncertain. Germline CDR1 is MNHEY and CDR2 is SVGAGI. CDR3 size: 14 residues. DNA for the CDR3: TGTGCCGGCAGCCCCTCAAGTGGGGATCAGCCCCAGCATTTT. This gives the protein CAGSPSSGDQPQHF.

The CDR3, as DNA: TGTGCCAGCAGCGTAGGGGGTTATGGGGGAACTGATACGCAGTATTTT. Protein product: CASSVGGYGGTDTQYF. This chain joins TRBV9 and TRBJ2-3, with D perhaps being TRBD1 or TRBD2 (5 bases each). Germline assignment: CDR1 SGDLS and CDR2 YYNGEE. Trimming took off 0 bases at V and 6 bases at J, with 17 bases between the two ends. The length of the CDR3 is 16 residues.

The chain uses TRBV7-2 and TRBJ2-3; 8 bases map to TRBD1. Germline trimming cut 4 bases from V and 1 base from J; bases unmatched to any gene: 1. The CDR3 covers 14 residues. From germline, CDR1 is SGHTA and CDR2 FQGNSA. This CDR3 reads CASSSGQGTDTQYF. Written as DNA, the CDR3 is TGTGCCAGCAGCTCGGGACAGGGCACAGATACGCAGTATTTT.

V and J are TRBV18 and TRBJ1-1, with 8 bases matching TRBD1. The CDR3 has 14 amino acids. J gave up 4 bases and V 4 bases, and 5 bases lay outside the gene matches. The germline V gene encodes CDR1 KGHSH and CDR2 LQKENI. As DNA, the CDR3 is TGTGCCAGCTCACTGCAGGGGGCTTTCACTGAAGCTTTCTTT. It codes for CASSLQGAFTEAFF. The full variable domain, in which reference TRBV18 and TRBJ1-1 provide the parts outside the CDR3, is NAGVMQNPRHLVRRRGQEARLRCSPMKGHSHVYWYRQLPEEGLKFMVYLQKENIIDESGMPKERFSAEFPKEGPSILRIQQVVRGDSAAYFCASSLQGAFTEAFFGQGTRLTVV.

As for this clone: A read error is possible here, since a much larger clone lies one base away. The chain recombines TRBV25-1 with TRBJ1-2; no clear D gene. This CDR3 region has 12 residues. V was clipped by 6 bases and J by 2 bases, with 7 bases between them. CDR1 is MGHDK and CDR2 is SYGVNS in the germline V gene. The CDR3 DNA sequence: TGTGCCAGCAGGGGCGGCAACTATGGCTACACCTTC. Its protein is CASRGGNYGYTF.

As regards this clone: The junction shows a germline mismatch at one end, possibly a read error. This rearrangement joins TRBV15 to TRBJ2-3; D uncertain. CDR1 LNHNV and CDR2 YYDKDF come from the germline V gene (reference sequence). The CDR3 extends over 10 amino acids. CDR3 sequence: CATSTDTQYF. As DNA, the CDR3 is TGTGCCACCAGCACGGATACGCAGTATTTT.

The rearrangement links TRBV7-9 to TRBJ2-2, with 7 bases matching TRBD2. In germline, CDR1 is SEHNR, CDR2 FQNEAQ (reference sequence). This CDR3 is built from 15 residues. V shed 7 bases, J shed 5 bases, and the junction held 10 bases outside the gene matches. CDR3 in DNA: TGTGCCAGCAAATCAAAGCGGGACCCAACCGGGGAGCTGTTTTTT. Translation gives CASKSKRDPTGELFF.

V is TRBV5-6 and J is TRBJ2-6, with TRBD1 matching over 8 bases. Trimming took 4 bases from V and 1 from J; bases not matched to a gene: 1. The CDR3 totals 15 residues. From germline, CDR1 is SGHDT and CDR2 YYEEEE. The CDR3 loop reads CASSHRGSGANVLTF. The CDR3, as DNA: TGTGCCAGCAGCCACAGGGGGTCTGGGGCCAACGTCCTGACTTTC. Together with reference TRBV5-6 and TRBJ2-6, the CDR3 gives the full variable domain: DAGVTQSPTHLIKTRGQQVTLRCSPKSGHDTVSWYQQALGQGPQFIFQYYEEEERQRGNFPDRFSGHQFPNYSSELNVNALLLGDSALYLCASSHRGSGANVLTFGAGSRLTVL.

V gene TRBV7-3 combines with J gene TRBJ2-2; perhaps TRBD1 as D (6 bases). Per the germline V gene, CDR1 is SGHTA and CDR2 is FQGTGA. The V gene lost 5 bases and the J gene lost 6 bases, with 13 bases spanning the gap. The CDR3 consists of 14 residues. CDR3: CASSPGVAAGELFF. DNA for the CDR3: TGTGCCAGCAGCCCAGGGGTCGCAGCCGGGGAGCTGTTTTTT. Full variable domain (missing parts from reference TRBV7-3 and TRBJ2-2): GAGVSQTPSNKVTEKGKYVELRCDPISGHTALYWYRQSLGQGPEFLIYFQGTGAADDSGLPNDRFFAVRPEGSVSTLKIQRTERGDSAVYLCASSPGVAAGELFFGEGSRLTVL.

The J gene is TRBJ2-7, the V gene TRBV30; the match to TRBD2 covers 7 bases. J gave up 9 bases and V 5 bases, and 22 bases lay outside the gene matches. Per the germline V gene, CDR1 is GTSNPN and CDR2 is SVGIG (reference sequence). The CDR3 has 16 amino acids. This CDR3 is CAWDNTGGLRGVGQYF. The DNA of the CDR3 is TGTGCCTGGGACAACACGGGGGGACTCCGCGGAGTCGGGCAGTACTTC.

V gene TRBV2 combines with J gene TRBJ1-4; 10 bases align to TRBD1. V lost 5 bases and J lost 8; bases outside the gene matches: 11. The V gene's germline CDR1 is SNHLY and CDR2 FYNNEI. This CDR3 has 16 amino acids. DNA for the CDR3: TGTGCCAGCAGTTTATACAGCGGGACAGGGGAGGAAAAACTGTTTTTT. The encoded protein is CASSLYSGTGEEKLFF.

This clone was picked up a small number of times. This rearrangement joins TRBV6-1 to TRBJ1-2; the D is unclear. Germline values: CDR1 MNHNS, CDR2 SASEGT. The CDR3 totals 12 residues. Trimming stripped 7 bases from V and 7 bases from J, with 13 bases between. CDR3 DNA sequence: TGTGCCAGCATGGGGAATGAGGGTGGCTACACCTTC. Amino acids: CASMGNEGGYTF.

On this clone: Being one base from a much bigger clone, this may be a read error. The chain links TRBV5-4 to TRBJ2-3; 13 bases fit TRBD2. The CDR3 has 16 residues. Trimming removed 6 bases from V and 2 bases from J; junction bases left unmatched: 6. Germline V CDR1 and CDR2: SGHNT, YYREEE (reference sequence). The CDR3 nucleotides read TGTGCCAGCAACTCGGGACTAGCGGGGATCACAGATACGCAGTATTTT. Translated: CASNSGLAGITDTQYF.

This chain uses TRBV28 with TRBJ2-7; 8 bases map to TRBD1. V was clipped by 5 bases and J by 6 bases; unmatched bases: 6. Germline values: CDR1 MDHEN, CDR2 SYDVKM. The CDR3 consists of 13 residues. The CDR3 sequence: CASSRGTGGEQYF. The CDR3 bases are TGTGCCAGCAGTCGCGGAACAGGGGGCGAGCAGTACTTC.

A single count supports this clone. A single base is all that separates this from a far larger clone, so a read error is likely. The V and J genes are TRBV11-2 and TRBJ2-1, with D possibly TRBD1 on 5 matching bases. The germline V and J ends were trimmed by 4 bases and 7 bases, with 20 bases remaining between them. The length of the CDR3 is 16 residues. Germline lookup yields CDR1 SGHAT and CDR2 FQNNGV. CDR3 nucleotide sequence: TGTGCCAGCAGCTCCCTAGTACAGGTGGTTTTGAATGAGCAGTTCTTC. Its translation: CASSSLVQVVLNEQFF.

Comments on this clone: A far larger clone is one nucleotide away, so this likely arose from a read error. Other nucleotide sequences from this sample produce the same CDR3. The chain uses TRBV15 and TRBJ2-2, with D maybe TRBD1 (6 bases). Germline V gene data show CDR1 as LNHNV and CDR2 as YYDKDF (reference sequence). V lost 9 bases and J 7 bases, leaving 18 bases between the germline ends. This CDR3 has 14 residues. CDR3 sequence: CATSPSTGRGELFF. The CDR3 nucleotides read TGTGCCACAAGCCCCTCCACAGGGCGCGGGGAGCTGTTTTTT. The variable domain in full, with the rest retrieved from reference TRBV15 and TRBJ2-2, is DAMVIQNPRYQVTQFGKPVTLSCSQTLNHNVMYWYQQKSSQAPKLLFHYYDKDFNNEADTPDNFQSRRPNTSFCFLDIRSPGLGDTAMYLCATSPSTGRGELFFGEGSRLTVL.

As regards this clone: Sequence at one end of the junction differs from germline and may be a read error. This chain uses TRBV5-6 with TRBJ2-1; possible D gene TRBD2, 5 bases. Germline V CDR1 and CDR2: SGHDT, YYEEEE. The CDR3 has 13 residues. The CDR3 coding sequence is TGTGCCAGCAGCTCCTTAACGGACTCGGTTGAGGTCTTC. This encodes CASSSLTDSVEVF.

This clone was found once. The J gene is TRBJ2-7, the V gene TRBV7-9; 9 positions match TRBD1. This CDR3 spans 14 amino acids. V was pared by 5 bases and J by 6 bases, with 8 bases of the junction left unmatched. CDR1 SEHNR and CDR2 FQNEAQ come from the germline V gene (reference sequence). The CDR3 loop is CASSLGTGRGEQYF. In DNA form, the CDR3 reads TGTGCCAGCAGCCTAGGGACAGGGAGAGGCGAGCAGTACTTC.

The rearrangement joins TRBV29-1 to TRBJ2-1, with D perhaps TRBD1 or TRBD2 (5 bases each). CDR3 size: 13 residues. Germline-derived CDR1 and CDR2 are SQVTM and ANQGSEA. Trimming removed 3 bases from V and 4 bases from J, with 10 bases in between. The CDR3 sequence: CSVEGDSYNEQFF. The CDR3 region has the DNA TGCAGCGTTGAGGGGGATTCTTACAATGAGCAGTTCTTC.

This rearrangement joins TRBV5-6 to TRBJ2-3; D is possibly TRBD1 or TRBD2 (5 bases each). V lost 0 bases and J 5 bases, leaving 13 bases between the germline ends. The germline CDR1 and CDR2 sequences are SGHDT and YYEEEE. This CDR3 is built from 15 residues. In nucleotides, the CDR3 is TGTGCCAGCAGCTTGGGGCAGGGTGAGGGAGATACGCAGTATTTT. Protein: CASSLGQGEGDTQYF.

This chain links TRBV27 with TRBJ2-1, with 7 bases matching TRBD1. CDR1 and CDR2 from the germline V gene are MNHEY and SMNVEV (reference sequence). Germline trimming cut 7 bases from V and 7 bases from J; bases unmatched to any gene: 7. This CDR3 has 13 amino acids. Here the CDR3 DNA reads TGTGCCAGCATTCGACAGGGTGGGAATGAGCAGTTCTTC. It yields the protein CASIRQGGNEQFF.

The chain is built from TRBV10-3 and TRBJ2-7, with 7 positions matching TRBD1. CDR1 is ENHRY and CDR2 is SYGVKD in the germline V gene. The ends lost 3 bases at V and 3 bases at J; junction bases unmatched: 8. The CDR3 sequence is 15 residues long. DNA of the CDR3: TGTGCCATCAGTGAAAGGGACAGATCCTTCTACGAGCAGTACTTC. Its translation: CAISERDRSFYEQYF.